This TCR beta chain is from a study of T-cell reconstitution after alpha-beta-depleted transplantation in children (dated by TCRdb to the mid-2010s). Describing the broader study: Using TCR repertoire profiling, the study quantitatively followed how T-cell immune reconstitution unfolded in children after TCRalphabeta/CD19-depleted allogeneic hematopoietic cell transplantation.

Taken with the paper, the label for treatment or condition translates to: allogeneic hematopoietic cell transplantation with graft depleted of TCRalphabeta T cells and CD19 B cells. Transplant recipients were children who received TCRalphabeta/CD19-depleted allogeneic hematopoietic cell grafts. As regards this clonotype: The antigen it binds to is not known. The input lacks base qualities; no much larger clone sits a single base away.

From its cysteine to its phenylalanine, the CDR3 spans 12 amino acids. The retained sequence is limited to the CDR3, 36 bases, with the frame set at the first base. Sequences ENHRY (CDR1) and SYGVKD (CDR2) are obtained from the germline V gene. Trimming takes 10 bases from V and 5 bases from J, and the germline ends sit 11 bases apart. What the work shows at the level of the full study, not this receptor alone: Over subsequent months, a decline in hyperexpanded clone frequencies was noted, and after one year, T-cell counts and TCRbeta diversity were mostly ascribed to newly produced T cells. The high TCRbeta diversity at day 60 in some patients was ascribed to recipient T cells and intrathymic progenitors that had survived conditioning. Apparently early alphabetaT-cell count recovery about two months after transplant reportedly relied on only several hundred rapidly expanded clones derived from non-depleted graft cells.

Library preparation employed PCR. TCRdb shows the sequencer as Illumina HiSeq 2500. To normalize quantification of the TCRbeta repertoire, the TCR libraries were built with molecular barcoding that relied on unique molecular identifiers. Using fastp at Q25 and MiXCR, TCRdb reprocessed the public reads and kept productive beta chains. All rows with the same CDR3 protein become a single entry with the most common DNA and genes. The table for this sample lists about 980,000 distinct CDR3 sequences; under 30% of them were counted only once. The biggest ten clones account for more than 25% of the sample. The chain is made from TRBV10-3 and TRBJ2-2, and possibly TRBD2, on 5 matching bases. This receptor was obtained from a boy less than two years old who had a stem cell transplant for SCID, so the T cells may come from the graft donor. This specimen was PBMCs, mostly from graft donor cells, taken 360 days after TCRalphabeta/CD19-depleted stem cell transplant. The encoded CDR3 is CATGPGTGELFF. The sequenced DNA is TGTGCCACCGGACCGGGGACCGGGGAGCTGTTTTTT.